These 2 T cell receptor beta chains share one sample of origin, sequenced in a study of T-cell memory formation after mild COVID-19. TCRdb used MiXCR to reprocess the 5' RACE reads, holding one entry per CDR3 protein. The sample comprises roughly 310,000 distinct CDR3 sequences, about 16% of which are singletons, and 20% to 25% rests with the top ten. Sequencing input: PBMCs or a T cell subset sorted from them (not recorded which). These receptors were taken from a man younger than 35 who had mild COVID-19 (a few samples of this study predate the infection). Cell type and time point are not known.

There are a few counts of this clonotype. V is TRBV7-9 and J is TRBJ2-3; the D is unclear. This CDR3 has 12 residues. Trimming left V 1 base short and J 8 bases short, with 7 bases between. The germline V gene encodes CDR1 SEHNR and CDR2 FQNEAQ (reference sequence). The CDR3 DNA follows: TGTGCCAGCAGCTTAGTGGAGAGTACGCAGTATTTT. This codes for CASSLVESTQYF.

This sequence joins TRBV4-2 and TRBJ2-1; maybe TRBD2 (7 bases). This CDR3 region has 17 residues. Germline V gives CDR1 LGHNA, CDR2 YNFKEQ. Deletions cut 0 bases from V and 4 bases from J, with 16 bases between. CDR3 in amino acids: CASSQDLAGGPYNEQFF. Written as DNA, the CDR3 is TGTGCCAGCAGCCAAGATCTTGCCGGGGGGCCTTACAATGAGCAGTTCTTC.